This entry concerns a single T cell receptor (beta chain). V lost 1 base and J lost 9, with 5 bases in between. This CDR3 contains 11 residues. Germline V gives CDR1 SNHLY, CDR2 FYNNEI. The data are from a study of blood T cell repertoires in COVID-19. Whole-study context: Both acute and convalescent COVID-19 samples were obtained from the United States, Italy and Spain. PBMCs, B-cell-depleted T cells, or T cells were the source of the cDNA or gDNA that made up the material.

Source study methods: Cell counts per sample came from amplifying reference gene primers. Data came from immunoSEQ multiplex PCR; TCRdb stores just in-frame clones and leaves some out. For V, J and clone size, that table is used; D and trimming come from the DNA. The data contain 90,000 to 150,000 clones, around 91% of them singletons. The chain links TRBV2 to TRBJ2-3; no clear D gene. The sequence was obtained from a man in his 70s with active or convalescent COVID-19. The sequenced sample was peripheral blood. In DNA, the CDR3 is TGTGCCAGCAGTGAAGGGGCAACGCAGTATTTT. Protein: CASSEGATQYF.